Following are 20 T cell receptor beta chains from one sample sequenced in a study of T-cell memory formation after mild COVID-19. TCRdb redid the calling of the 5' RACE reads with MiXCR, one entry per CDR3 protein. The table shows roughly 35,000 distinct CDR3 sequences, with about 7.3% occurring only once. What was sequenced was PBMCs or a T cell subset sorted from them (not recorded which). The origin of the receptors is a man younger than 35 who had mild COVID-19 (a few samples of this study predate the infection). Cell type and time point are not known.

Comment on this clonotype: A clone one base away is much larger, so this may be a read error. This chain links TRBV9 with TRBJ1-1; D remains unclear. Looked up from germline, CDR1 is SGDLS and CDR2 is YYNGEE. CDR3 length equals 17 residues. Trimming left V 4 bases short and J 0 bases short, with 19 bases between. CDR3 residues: CASSPQVWMGMNTEAFF. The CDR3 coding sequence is TGTGCCAGCAGCCCCCAGGTATGGATGGGAATGAACACTGAAGCTTTCTTT.

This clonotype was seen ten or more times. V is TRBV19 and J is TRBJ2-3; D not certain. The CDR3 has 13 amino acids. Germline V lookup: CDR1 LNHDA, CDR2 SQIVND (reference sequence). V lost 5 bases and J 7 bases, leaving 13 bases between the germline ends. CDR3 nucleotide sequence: TGTGCCAGTAGTCCCTCTTCGGAAAATACGCAGTATTTT. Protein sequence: CASSPSSENTQYF.

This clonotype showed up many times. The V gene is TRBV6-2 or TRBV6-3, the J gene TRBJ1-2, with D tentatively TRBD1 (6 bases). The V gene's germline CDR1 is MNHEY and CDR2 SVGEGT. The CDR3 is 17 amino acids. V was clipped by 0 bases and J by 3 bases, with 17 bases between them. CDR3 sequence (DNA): TGTGCCAGCAGTTACTCGTTTCGTAAAAACAGGGACTATGGCTACACCTTC. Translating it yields CASSYSFRKNRDYGYTF.

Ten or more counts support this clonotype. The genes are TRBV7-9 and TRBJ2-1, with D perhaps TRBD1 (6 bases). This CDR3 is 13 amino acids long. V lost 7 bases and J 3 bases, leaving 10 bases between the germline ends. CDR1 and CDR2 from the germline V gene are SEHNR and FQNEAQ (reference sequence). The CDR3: CASTDSNYNEQFF. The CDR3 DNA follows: TGTGCCAGCACGGACAGCAACTACAATGAGCAGTTCTTC.

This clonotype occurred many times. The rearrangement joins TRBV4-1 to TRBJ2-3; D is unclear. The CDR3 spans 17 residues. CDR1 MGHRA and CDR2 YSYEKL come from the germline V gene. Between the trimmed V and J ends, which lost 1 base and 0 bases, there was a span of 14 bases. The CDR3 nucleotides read TGCGCCAGCAGCCAAGTAGGTGCGGCCGCTAGCACAGATACGCAGTATTTT. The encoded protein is CASSQVGAAASTDTQYF.

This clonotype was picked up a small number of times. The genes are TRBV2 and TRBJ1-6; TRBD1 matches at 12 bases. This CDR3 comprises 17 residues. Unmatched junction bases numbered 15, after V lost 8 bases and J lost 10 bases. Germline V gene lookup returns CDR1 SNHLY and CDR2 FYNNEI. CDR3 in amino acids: CASLNPGQGAGPSPLHF. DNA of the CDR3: TGTGCCAGCCTTAATCCGGGACAGGGGGCCGGCCCGTCACCCCTCCACTTT.

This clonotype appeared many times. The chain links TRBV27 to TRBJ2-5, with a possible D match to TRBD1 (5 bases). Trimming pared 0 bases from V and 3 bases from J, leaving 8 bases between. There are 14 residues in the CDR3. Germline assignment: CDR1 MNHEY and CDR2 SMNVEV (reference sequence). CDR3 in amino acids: CASSLSRREETQYF. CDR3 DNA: TGTGCCAGCAGTTTATCCCGCAGGGAAGAGACCCAGTACTTC.

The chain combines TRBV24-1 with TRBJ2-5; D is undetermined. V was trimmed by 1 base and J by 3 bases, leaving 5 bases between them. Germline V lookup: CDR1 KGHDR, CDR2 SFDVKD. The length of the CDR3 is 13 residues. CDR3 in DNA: TGTGCCACCAGTGATTTTCCAGAAGAGACCCAGTACTTC. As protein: CATSDFPEETQYF.

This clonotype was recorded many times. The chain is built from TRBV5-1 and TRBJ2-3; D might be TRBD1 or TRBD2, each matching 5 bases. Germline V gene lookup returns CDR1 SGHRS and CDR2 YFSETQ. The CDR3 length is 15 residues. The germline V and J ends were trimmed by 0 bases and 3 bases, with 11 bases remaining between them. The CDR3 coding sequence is TGCGCCAGCAGCTTGGGAGGGGCCCCAACAGATACGCAGTATTTT. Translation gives CASSLGGAPTDTQYF.

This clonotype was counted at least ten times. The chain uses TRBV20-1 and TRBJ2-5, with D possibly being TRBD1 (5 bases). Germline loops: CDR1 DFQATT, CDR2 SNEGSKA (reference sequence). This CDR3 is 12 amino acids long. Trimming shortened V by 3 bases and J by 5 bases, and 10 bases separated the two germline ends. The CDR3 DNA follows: TGCAGTGCTAGCAGGGTGGTGGAGACCCAGTACTTC. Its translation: CSASRVVETQYF.

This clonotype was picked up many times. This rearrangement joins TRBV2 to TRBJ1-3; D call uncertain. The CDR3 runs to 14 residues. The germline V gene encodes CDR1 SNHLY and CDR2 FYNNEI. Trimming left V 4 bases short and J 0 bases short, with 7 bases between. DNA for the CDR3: TGTGCCAGCAGTGTGCCCAGCTCTGGAAACACCATATATTTT. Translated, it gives CASSVPSSGNTIYF.

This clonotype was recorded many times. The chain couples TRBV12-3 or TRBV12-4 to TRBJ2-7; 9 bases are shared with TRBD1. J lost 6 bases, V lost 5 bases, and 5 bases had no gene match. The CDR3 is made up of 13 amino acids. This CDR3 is CASSPYRGREQYF. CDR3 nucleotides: TGTGCCAGCAGTCCGTACAGGGGGCGCGAGCAGTACTTC.

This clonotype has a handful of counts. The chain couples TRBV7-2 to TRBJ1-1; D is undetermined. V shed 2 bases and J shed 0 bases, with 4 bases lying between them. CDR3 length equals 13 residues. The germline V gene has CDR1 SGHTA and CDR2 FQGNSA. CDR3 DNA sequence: TGTGCCAGCAGCTTAATGATGAACACTGAAGCTTTCTTT. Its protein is CASSLMMNTEAFF.

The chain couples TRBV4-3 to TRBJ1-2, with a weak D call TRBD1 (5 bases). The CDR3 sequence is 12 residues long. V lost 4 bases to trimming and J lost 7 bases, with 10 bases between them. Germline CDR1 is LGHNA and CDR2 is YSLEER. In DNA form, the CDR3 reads TGCGCCAGCAGCCTTGGGGGATTTGGCTACACCTTC. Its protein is CASSLGGFGYTF.

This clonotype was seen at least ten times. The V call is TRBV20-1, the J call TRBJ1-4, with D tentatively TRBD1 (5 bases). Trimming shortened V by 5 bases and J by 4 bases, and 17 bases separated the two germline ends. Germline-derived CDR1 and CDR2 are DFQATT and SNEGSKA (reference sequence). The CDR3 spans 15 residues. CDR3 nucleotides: TGCAGTGCTCCCAGGCCAGGGCAGGGTAATGAAAAACTGTTTTTT. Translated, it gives CSAPRPGQGNEKLFF.

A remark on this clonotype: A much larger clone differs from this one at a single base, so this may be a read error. CDR3 amino acids: CASGSFGNELFF. The CDR3, as DNA: TGTGCCAGCGGGTCCTTCGGGAATGAGCTGTTCTTC. The chain carries TRBV7-2 and TRBJ2-1, with a possible D match to TRBD2 (5 bases). The CDR3 runs to 12 residues. The germline V gene encodes CDR1 SGHTA and CDR2 FQGNSA. Supplemented by reference TRBV7-2 and TRBJ2-1, the full variable domain reads GAGVSQSPSNKVTEKGKDVELRCDPISGHTALYWYRQSLGQGLEFLIYFQGNSAPDKSGLPSDRFSAERTGGSVSTLTIQRTQQEDSAVYLCASGSFGNELFFGPGTRLTVL.

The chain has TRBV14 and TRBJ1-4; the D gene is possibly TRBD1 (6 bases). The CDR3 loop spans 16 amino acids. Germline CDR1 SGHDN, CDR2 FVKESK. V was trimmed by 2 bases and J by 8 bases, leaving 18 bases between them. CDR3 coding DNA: TGTGCCAGCAGCCAACAATTCCACAGGGTTGAGGAAAAACTGTTTTTT. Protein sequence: CASSQQFHRVEEKLFF.

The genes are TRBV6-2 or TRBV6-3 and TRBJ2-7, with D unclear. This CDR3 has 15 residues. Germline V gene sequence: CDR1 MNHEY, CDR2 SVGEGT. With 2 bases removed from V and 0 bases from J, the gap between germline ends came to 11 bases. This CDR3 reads CASSYVPGLSYEQYF. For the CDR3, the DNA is TGTGCCAGCAGTTACGTCCCGGGTCTCTCCTACGAGCAGTACTTC.

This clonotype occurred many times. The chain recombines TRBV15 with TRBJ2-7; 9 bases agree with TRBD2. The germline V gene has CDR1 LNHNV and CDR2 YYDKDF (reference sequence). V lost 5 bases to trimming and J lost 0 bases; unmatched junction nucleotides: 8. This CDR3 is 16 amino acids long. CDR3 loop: CATSEGVAGASYEQYF. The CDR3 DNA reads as TGTGCCACCAGCGAGGGGGTAGCGGGGGCCTCCTACGAGCAGTACTTC.

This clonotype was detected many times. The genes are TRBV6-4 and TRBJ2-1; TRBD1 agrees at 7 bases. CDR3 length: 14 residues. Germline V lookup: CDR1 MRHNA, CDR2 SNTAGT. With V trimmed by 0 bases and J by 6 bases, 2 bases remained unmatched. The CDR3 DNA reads TGTGCCAGCAGTGACTCCCCAGGGGGCAATGAGCAGTTCTTC. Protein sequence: CASSDSPGGNEQFF.